This T cell receptor (beta chain) was recovered during a study of regulatory T cells in long-lasting Graves disease listed by TCRdb under 2021. About the investigation overall: Patients with newly diagnosed Graves' disease had been on antithyroid drugs for under 3 months. This study used TCR sequencing and RNA sequencing of peripheral blood to compare persistent Graves' disease patients against newly diagnosed Graves' disease patients. The study took place in China and was registered as a clinical trial. A total of 33 samples were covered by TCR sequencing, comprising approximately 13 persistent and about 20 newly diagnosed Graves' disease patients. What the research found in general, with its limitations: Only the TCR beta chain was sequenced and analyzed. More public clonotypes were shared among persistent patients (under 3,000) than among newly diagnosed patients (more than 900). TRBV28, TRBJ1-2 and TRBJ2-5 were preferentially used in persistent disease, while TRBV20-1 and TRBJ2-1 were favored in newly diagnosed disease. Compared with newly diagnosed patients, persistent Graves' disease patients had lower TCR Shannon entropy and fewer highly expanded clones, which suggests clonal expansion. Because the primary lesion, thyroid tissue, could not be accessed, the study looked at peripheral blood alone. The small sample size was acknowledged by the authors as a limitation that may reduce accuracy.

Library prep was done by multiplex PCR. Sequencing took place on an Illumina HiSeq 4000. iRepertoire HTBI primers and Arm-PCR amplification of CDR3 regions were used to construct TCR beta libraries. Before sequencing, the PCR products went through gel purification. Regarding the original processing steps: Across samples, some 62 TRBV and 13 to 15 TRBJ segments were identified and used for gene usage analysis of CDR3 amino acid clonotypes. COPE and FqMerger were used to merge the filtered high-quality paired reads into contigs. Contigs were aligned with BLAST to IMGT TRBV, TRBD and TRBJ reference genes, and CDR3 was defined per IMGT. Any clonotype with a frequency above 0.1% was classified as a highly expanded clone. Shannon entropy served as the measure of repertoire diversity, while the Gini coefficient captured V-J evenness. Clonotypes shared by more than one individual were considered public. The public reads were run again by TCRdb, first through fastp at Q25 and then through MiXCR, and only productive beta chains were kept. Entries are consolidated by CDR3 protein sequence, retaining the most common genes and DNA. It is TCRdb's table, rather than the study itself, that gives the V and J calls and clone size. Here the sample has roughly 400,000 distinct CDR3 sequences; about 17% occur a single time. The biggest ten clones account for 20% to 25% of the sample.

From its cysteine to its phenylalanine, the CDR3 spans 15 amino acids. The entry retains the CDR3 DNA only, 45 bases that are in frame from base 1. From V the trimming removes 2 bases and from J it removes 2 bases, while the gene matches leave 5 bases of the junction unaccounted for. The germline V gene (reference sequence) provides CDR1 DFQATT and CDR2 SNEGSKA. This clonotype was found many times. Its target antigen remains unknown. The record has no base qualities; no much larger clone is one base away. The time point label, read with the paper, signifies: newly diagnosed GD, antithyroid drugs for less than 3 months. RNA was extracted from PBMCs in TRIzol for both TCR sequencing and RNA sequencing. Graves' disease was diagnosed according to American Thyroid Association guidelines. Patients were recruited from an endocrinology department in Xi'an, China. Each patient gave around 9 milliliters of peripheral blood, collected in an EDTA anticoagulant tube. Ficoll Paque Plus density gradient separation was used to isolate PBMCs, and no further T cell sorting was done. RNA quality was checked with an Agilent 2100 Bioanalyzer and agarose gel, and concentration with a NanoDrop 2000.

A further study also used this sample, focusing on T cells in Graves' hyperthyroidism and ophthalmopathy. In that second paper, the authors write: Graves' hyperthyroidism was defined as stable when no progression to ophthalmopathy occurred over 18 months of follow-up. The hyperthyroidism patients were between 18 and 65 years old and newly diagnosed, with a disease duration of less than 2 months. Any patient with an uncontrolled infection, another autoimmune disease, pregnancy or lactation was excluded. Diagnoses were based on clinical symptoms, serum thyroxine and TRAb, thyroid ultrasound and orbital computed tomography. The TCR CDR3 was subjected to a first round of RT-PCR using the HTBI primer set and the Qiagen OneStep RT-PCR kit. Most expanded thyroid clonotypes (frequency above 0.001) were also detected in blood, suggesting blood repertoires may reflect thyroid immune responses. A 13 V-J signature model separated ophthalmopathy from stable hyperthyroidism, with 87.88% sensitivity and roughly 81% specificity in cross-validation and 80%/75% in testing. In validation, the model predicted progression to ophthalmopathy a median of about 5.9 months before onset, with about 67% sensitivity and nearly 75% specificity. TCR V-J signatures able to tell the groups apart were searched for in a discovery cohort of 95 to 100 patients, of whom around 43 had Graves' ophthalmopathy and 57 had stable Graves' hyperthyroidism. Prospective prediction of ophthalmopathy was tested in an independent validation cohort consisting of 18 hyperthyroidism patients and some 17 patients who later progressed to ophthalmopathy. The roughly 100 discovery patients were randomly divided into training and test sets at a 7:3 ratio. In about 6 Graves' hyperthyroidism patients, the study also compared T-cell repertoires from thyroid tissue with T-cell repertoires from blood. Once sampling was done, hyperthyroidism patients were given methimazole at a starting dose of 30 mg daily, whereas ophthalmopathy patients were given high-dose intravenous methylprednisolone. A second multiplex PCR round built the libraries, followed by size selection and purification. Sequencing of the libraries was done on an Illumina HiSeq2000 using paired-end 100 bp reads. SOAPnuke was used to process the raw data, with reads discarded if the reads contained adapters or uncalled bases, had a mean Phred below 15, or lacked an exact constant-primer or identifier match. High-quality paired reads were merged with COPE v1.2.5, and unique nucleotide sequences were defined as clonotypes. Clonotypes were aligned to IMGT TRBV, TRBD and TRBJ reference segments using MiTCR v1.1. Only V-J combinations with frequency above 0.0001, covering about 99% of repertoires, were analysed. The TCS score was defined as the ratio of F50 (clonal expansion) to E x V (chaos), calculated using BLOSUM62-based TCRdist between CDR3 peptides within each V-J. Welch's t-statistics and random forest reduced 514 V-J features to 10 to 15, which were used in a naive Bayes classifier (R e1071). Sample size was not statistically predetermined, and investigators were not blinded to group allocation. The paper describes TCR Vbeta CDR3 sequencing of 140 or so peripheral blood samples, made up of some 42 ophthalmopathy patients, some 76 hyperthyroidism patients and 17 progressor patients.

The chain employs TRBV20-1 and TRBJ1-3, with 8 bases in between that match TRBD1. Sequencing was performed on peripheral blood mononuclear cells (PBMCs), taken at new diagnosis, from a patient treated with antithyroid drugs. The source is a woman under 30 with Graves disease. Donor details come from another sample of the same person, matched by shared clones. The CDR3 corresponds to CSARTQTGAGNTIYF. The nucleotide sequence reads as follows: TGCAGTGCTAGAACTCAGACAGGGGCTGGAAACACCATATATTTT.